This TCR beta chain is drawn from a study of cytomegalovirus exposure and HLA in healthy donors. Study-wide points: Other equally common chains were less clonally expanded than HLA-associated TCR beta chains, a later analysis showed. An analysis that was carried out later associated approximately 15,000 TCR beta sequences with HLA alleles at 0.05 false discovery rate.

Both 60 Vbeta primers and 13 Jbeta primers went into the PCR. Produced via immunoSEQ multiplex PCR; TCRdb's table is partial and in-frame only. The sample holds about 170,000 clones, around 62% seen once. Details on this clone: Its target is not known.

The ends lost 3 bases at V and 1 base at J; junction bases unmatched: 14. CDR3 length: 18 amino acids. CDR1 and CDR2 (germline): ENHRY, SYGVKD. Healthy bone marrow donors made up the donors. This rearrangement joins TRBV10-3 to TRBJ1-2, with TRBD1 matching 7 bases. Sample: PBMCs. This TCR came from a man aged 40-49 years in good health and CMV-seronegative. The CDR3 protein is CAISDPTGRQRINYGYTF. The CDR3 nucleotides read TGTGCCATCAGTGACCCGACAGGGAGGCAGCGGATTAACTATGGCTACACCTTC.